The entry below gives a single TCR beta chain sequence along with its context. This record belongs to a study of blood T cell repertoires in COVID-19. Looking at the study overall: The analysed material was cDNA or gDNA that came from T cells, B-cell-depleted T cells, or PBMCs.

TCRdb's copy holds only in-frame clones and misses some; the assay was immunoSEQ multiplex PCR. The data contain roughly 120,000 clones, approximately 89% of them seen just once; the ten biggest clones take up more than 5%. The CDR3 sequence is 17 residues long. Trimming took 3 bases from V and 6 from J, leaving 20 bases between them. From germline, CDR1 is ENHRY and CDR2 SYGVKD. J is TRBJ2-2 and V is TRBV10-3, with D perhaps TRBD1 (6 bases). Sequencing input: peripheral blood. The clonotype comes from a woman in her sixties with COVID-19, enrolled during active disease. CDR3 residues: CAISDRTQLQGPGELFF. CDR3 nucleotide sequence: TGTGCCATCAGTGACCGCACCCAACTACAGGGCCCCGGGGAGCTGTTTTTT.